This is a list of T cell receptor beta chains from one sample in a study of blood T cell repertoires in COVID-19. Only in-frame clones appear in the TCRdb table, and some are missing; sequencing was by immunoSEQ multiplex PCR. The sample includes 260,000 or so clones, nearly 90% of them seen just once. The sequencing input was peripheral blood. The receptors were sampled from a human donor in a cohort sampled during active COVID-19. The CDR3 runs from the conserved cysteine through the conserved F or W. A D gene is named only where the DNA matches it firmly. Not all rows give a size; the values are once, few, many and, for expanded clones, a class.

TGTGCCAGCAGCGGGCATTCCGTAAGAAAACTGTTTTTT	CASSGHSVRKLFF	TRBJ1-4	NA	TRBV11-2	NA
TGTGCCAGTAGTACCCGGCAGGGCTCCTACGAGCAGTACTTC	CASSTRQGSYEQYF	TRBJ2-7	NA	TRBV19	NA
TGTGCCAGCAGCTTAGGGGGCAGGGCCTATGGCTACACCTTC	CASSLGGRAYGYTF	TRBJ1-2	NA	TRBV9	TRBD1
TGTGCCAGCAGTTCTCCGAGTCTAGCGCCCTACGAGCAGTACTTC	CASSSPSLAPYEQYF	TRBJ2-7	NA	TRBV27	NA
TGTGCCAGCAGCCCGCTTATAGCGGGAGGGCCCGATGAGCAGTTCTTC	CASSPLIAGGPDEQFF	TRBJ2-1	NA	TRBV11-2	TRBD2
TGTGCCAGCCCGGGGGACAGGGGGGTCCCGTATAATTCACCCCTCCACTTT	CASPGDRGVPYNSPLHF	TRBJ1-6	NA	TRBV18	TRBD1
TGCGCCAGCAGTGAGTCAAACAGGGGGCCCCTGAACACTGAAGCTTTCTTT	CASSESNRGPLNTEAFF	TRBJ1-1	NA	TRBV10-2	TRBD1
TGTGCCACCAGTGATTGGAGGGATGGGCCTAGCGGGTCTTACGAGCAGTACTTC	CATSDWRDGPSGSYEQYF	TRBJ2-7	once	TRBV24-1	TRBD2
TGCAGCGTCCCCGGACTATTTATGAACACTGAAGCTTTCTTT	CSVPGLFMNTEAFF	TRBJ1-1	once	TRBV29-1	NA
TGTGCCAGCAGTTACCTACAGGGAGGGGTGAACACTGAAGCTTTCTTT	CASSYLQGGVNTEAFF	TRBJ1-1	NA	TRBV6-2/TRBV6-3	NA
TGTGCCTGGAGTGTAGTTCCCGGGACAGGGTTACAGCCCCAGCATTTT	CAWSVVPGTGLQPQHF	TRBJ1-5	NA	TRBV30	TRBD1
TGTGCCAGCAGGACTAGCGGGCTCTCCTACGAGCAGTACTTC	CASRTSGLSYEQYF	TRBJ2-7	NA	TRBV2	TRBD2
TGTGCCAGCAGAACGGTAGCGTGGGGCTACGAGCAGTACTTC	CASRTVAWGYEQYF	TRBJ2-7	NA	TRBV11-2	NA
TGTGCCAGCAGCTTAGACAGGGGGCCCTATCAGCCCCAGCATTTT	CASSLDRGPYQPQHF	TRBJ1-5	NA	TRBV7-2	TRBD1
TGTGCCAGCAGTTTTCAGCGGGAACCCCCCCGGCAGTACTTC	CASSFQREPPRQYF	TRBJ2-7	NA	TRBV28	TRBD2
TGTGCCAGCAGTTACCGGGACAGGGCCTACGAGCAGTACTTC	CASSYRDRAYEQYF	TRBJ2-7	NA	TRBV6-5	TRBD1
TGTGCCAGCAGCCAAGATCTAATGCTGGACTATGGCTACACCTTC	CASSQDLMLDYGYTF	TRBJ1-2	NA	TRBV3-1/TRBV3-2	NA
TGTGCCAGCAGCCAACAGGGGAACACTGAAGCTTTCTTT	CASSQQGNTEAFF	TRBJ1-1	NA	TRBV14	NA
TGTGCCAGCAGTTTATGGGAGACAGGCTTCAATCAGCCCCAGCATTTT	CASSLWETGFNQPQHF	TRBJ1-5	NA	TRBV28	NA
TGTGCCAGCAGTCAAGGGAGCGGGGGATACGAGCAGTACTTC	CASSQGSGGYEQYF	TRBJ2-7	NA	TRBV27	TRBD2
TGTGCCAGCAGGGGCCTGAACTATGGCTACACCTTC	CASRGLNYGYTF	TRBJ1-2	NA	TRBV6-4	NA
TGTGCCAGCAGTTTAAACCCAGTCAATCAGCCCCAGCATTTT	CASSLNPVNQPQHF	TRBJ1-5	NA	TRBV28	NA
TGTGCCAGCTCCCCCCTCGGGTACGAGCAGTACTTC	CASSPLGYEQYF	TRBJ2-7	NA	TRBV18	NA
TGTGCCAGCACCCACTCGGGTGGCTACACCTTC	CASTHSGGYTF	TRBJ1-2	NA	TRBV28	NA
TGTGCCAGCTCACCAAGAGGTCTTACTGGAAACACCATATATTTT	CASSPRGLTGNTIYF	TRBJ1-3	few	TRBV18	NA
TGTGCCAGCAGCATGGGACACAGCTACACCTTC	CASSMGHSYTF	TRBJ1-2	few	TRBV7-3	NA
TGTGCCAGCAGTTTATTGGGGACAGCGAACACCGGGGAGCTGTTTTTT	CASSLLGTANTGELFF	TRBJ2-2	once	TRBV28	TRBD1
TGTGCCACCAGCCTAGGGGCGGGGGACACAGATACGCAGTATTTT	CATSLGAGDTDTQYF	TRBJ2-3	once	TRBV24-1	TRBD2
TGTGCCAGCAGGTCTGGTGGGGCAAAGGATTTCTTT	CASRSGGAKDFF	TRBJ1-1	NA	TRBV6-5	NA
TGCAGCGTGGGGACAGGTTTTGATTCACCCCTCCACTTT	CSVGTGFDSPLHF	TRBJ1-6	NA	TRBV29-1	TRBD1
TGCGCCAGCAGCTTGCAGGGGGCCTCTGAAGCTTTCTTT	CASSLQGASEAFF	TRBJ1-1	NA	TRBV5-1	TRBD1